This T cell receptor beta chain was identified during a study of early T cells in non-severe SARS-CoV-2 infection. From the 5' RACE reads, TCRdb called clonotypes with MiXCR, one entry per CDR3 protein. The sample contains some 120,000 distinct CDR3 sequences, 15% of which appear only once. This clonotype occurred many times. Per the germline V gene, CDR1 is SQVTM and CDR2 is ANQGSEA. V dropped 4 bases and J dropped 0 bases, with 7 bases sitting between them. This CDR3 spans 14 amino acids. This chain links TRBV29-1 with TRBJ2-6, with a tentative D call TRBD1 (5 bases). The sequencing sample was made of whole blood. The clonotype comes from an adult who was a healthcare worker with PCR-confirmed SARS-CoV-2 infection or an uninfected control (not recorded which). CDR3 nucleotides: TGCAGCGTTGCCAGGGACTCTGGGGCCAACGTCCTGACTTTC. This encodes CSVARDSGANVLTF.